These 12 T cell receptor beta chains came from one sample sequenced in a study of T cell changes during pregnancy in multiple sclerosis. Assay used: immunoSEQ multiplex PCR; TCRdb lists only in-frame clones, some missing. This table holds some 60,000 clones, around nine tenths found once. Specimen: peripheral blood from another person, used as feeder cells. These receptors were obtained from a human donor whose cells served as feeder cells for cultures in a pregnancy study.

The chain recombines TRBV2 with TRBJ2-2; D gene unclear. This CDR3 is 15 amino acids long. V was cut by 1 base and J by 4 bases, with 10 bases left in between. Germline CDR1 reads SNHLY; CDR2 reads FYNNEI. The CDR3 nucleotides read TGTGCCAGCAGTGAAGTGATAGCAAGCACCGGGGAGCTGTTTTTT. This codes for CASSEVIASTGELFF.

J is TRBJ1-1 and V is TRBV25-1; D might be TRBD1 (5 bases). CDR1 and CDR2 from the germline V gene are MGHDK and SYGVNS. The V end lost 3 bases, the J end lost 7 bases, and 12 bases lay between the germline ends. The length of the CDR3 is 13 residues. The CDR3 spells CASSDPGRYEAFF. In nucleotides, the CDR3 is TGTGCCAGCAGTGACCCGGGACGGTATGAAGCTTTCTTT.

The genes are TRBV5-1 and TRBJ1-4; maybe TRBD1 (5 bases). Trimming removed 2 bases at V and 8 bases at J, with 16 bases between. CDR1 is SGHRS, CDR2 YFSETQ, per germline. The CDR3 runs 15 residues. CDR3 sequence (DNA): TGCGCCAGCAGCTTAACTGGGGCCGGTAGAGAAAAACTGTTTTTT. Its translation: CASSLTGAGREKLFF.

The chain employs TRBV10-3 and TRBJ2-4; TRBD2 aligns across 8 bases. There are 13 residues in the CDR3. The junction had 1 base not matched to a gene; V was cut back by 5 bases and J by 4 bases. Germline CDR1 ENHRY, CDR2 SYGVKD. CDR3 nucleotides: TGTGCCATCAGTAGCGGGGGAAAAAACATTCAGTACTTC. As protein: CAISSGGKNIQYF.

The chain recombines TRBV5-4 with TRBJ1-2; TRBD1 agrees at 7 bases. The CDR3 is 13 amino acids. Germline V gene data show CDR1 as SGHNT and CDR2 as YYREEE (reference sequence). V gave up 2 bases and J gave up 6 bases; unmatched junction bases: 4. The CDR3 loop is CASSFGTENGYTF. The CDR3 DNA reads as TGTGCCAGCAGCTTCGGGACAGAAAATGGCTACACCTTC.

V is TRBV28 and J is TRBJ1-5, with D hard to call. Trimming pared 1 base from V and 5 bases from J, leaving 6 bases between. Germline V gene lookup returns CDR1 MDHEN and CDR2 SYDVKM. CDR3 length: 13 amino acids. DNA for the CDR3: TGTGCCAGCAGTTTATCAGCCTATCAGCCCCAGCATTTT. Residues: CASSLSAYQPQHF.

V and J are TRBV5-4 and TRBJ2-1; D call uncertain. V lost 4 bases to trimming and J lost 0 bases, with 14 bases between them. The CDR3 runs 16 residues. The germline CDR1 and CDR2 sequences are SGHNT and YYREEE (reference sequence). The CDR3 protein is CASSPSGVNSYNEQFF. CDR3 sequence (DNA): TGTGCCAGCAGCCCCTCGGGCGTCAACTCCTACAATGAGCAGTTCTTC.

The CDR3 DNA sequence: TGTGCCTGCCGAATGAGATCAGGGCCCTACGAGCAGTACTTC. This codes for CACRMRSGPYEQYF. This rearrangement joins TRBV30 to TRBJ2-7, with a possible D match to TRBD1 (5 bases). V gave up 6 bases and J gave up 2 bases, with 17 bases separating them. The CDR3 has 14 residues. Germline loops: CDR1 GTSNPN, CDR2 SVGIG (reference sequence). The full variable domain, its missing parts supplied by reference TRBV30 and TRBJ2-7, is SQTIHQWPATLVQPVGSPLSLECTVEGTSNPNLYWYRQAAGRGLQLLFYSVGIGQISSEVPQNLSASRPQDRQFILSSKKLLLSDSGFYLCACRMRSGPYEQYFGPGTRLTVT.

This clone was detected only once. The rearrangement uses TRBV27 and TRBJ2-7, with D hard to call. The CDR3 spans 15 residues. With 5 bases removed from V and 0 bases from J, the gap between germline ends came to 14 bases. The germline gives CDR1 MNHEY, CDR2 SMNVEV (reference sequence). CDR3 DNA sequence: TGTGCCAGCAGTACGCCAAGCAGGTTCTCCTACGAGCAGTACTTC. It is translated as CASSTPSRFSYEQYF.

This chain connects TRBV5-4 to TRBJ2-2; D is unresolved. V was shortened by 5 bases and J by 3 bases, with 8 bases between the two germline ends. CDR3 size: 13 residues. The germline CDR1 and CDR2 sequences are SGHNT and YYREEE (reference sequence). In DNA, the CDR3 is TGTGCCAGCAGGAGCAGCGACACCGGGGAGCTGTTTTTT. Translation gives CASRSSDTGELFF.

This clone is a singleton in its sample. The chain employs TRBV2 and TRBJ2-5, with D possibly matching TRBD2 (6 bases). The germline CDR1 and CDR2 sequences are SNHLY and FYNNEI. Trimming took 2 bases from V and 5 from J, leaving 21 bases between them. The CDR3 sequence is 17 residues long. CDR3 in amino acids: CASSEFGAGRSRETQYF. CDR3 nucleotides: TGTGCCAGCAGTGAATTTGGGGCAGGGAGGTCCAGGGAGACCCAGTACTTC. Full variable domain (outside the CDR3, taken from reference TRBV2 and TRBJ2-5): EPEVTQTPSHQVTQMGQEVILRCVPISNHLYFYWYRQILGQKVEFLVSFYNNEISEKSEIFDDQFSVERPDGSNFTLKIRSTKLEDSAMYFCASSEFGAGRSRETQYFGPGTRLLVL.

This clone was found once. The genes are TRBV6-5 and TRBJ2-5; TRBD2 matches at 8 bases. Germline loops: CDR1 MNHEY, CDR2 SVGAGI. The CDR3 loop spans 13 amino acids. After removal of 6 bases from V and 5 bases from J, the junction contained 5 bases not matched to a gene. CDR3 protein: CASRRGGRETQYF. The CDR3 DNA reads TGTGCCAGCAGACGGGGGGGTCGGGAGACCCAGTACTTC.